The following is a T cell receptor beta chain sequence with its context. Antigen unknown. The data originate from a study of OX40 agonist ivuxolimab in advanced cancers. Turning to the study itself: Patients in dose escalation had liver, melanoma, kidney or head and neck cancers. Subjects had a mean age of about 61 years, with a range of 23 to 79; more than 75% were male. Findings and caveats of the study: Fewer expanded clones were found on average in CD4+ than in CD8+ T cells.

This CDR3 has 16 residues. CDR1 and CDR2 (germline): GTSNPN, SVGIG (reference sequence). J gave up 4 bases and V 0 bases, and 9 bases lay outside the gene matches. The data were produced by immunoSEQ multiplex PCR, yet TCRdb's version contains in-frame clones alone and is incomplete. Found here are roughly 80,000 clones, almost 85% of them singletons; the top ten hold about 0.6%. Samples of blood were obtained at baseline, on cycle 4 day 1, and on cycle 7 day 1. The TCR was taken from an adult with an advanced solid tumor such as melanoma, head and neck, liver or kidney cancer. The rearrangement links TRBV30 to TRBJ1-5; 7 nucleotides align to TRBD1. Sequenced here: CD4+ or CD8+ T cells sorted from blood, sampled in a trial of the OX40 agonist ivuxolimab. This CDR3 reads CAWSVPGGGTNQPQHF. The CDR3, as DNA: TGTGCCTGGAGTGTGCCCGGAGGGGGCACTAATCAGCCCCAGCATTTT.